This T cell receptor beta chain was identified in a study of blood T cell repertoires in COVID-19. Background on the study: Samples came from the United States, Italy and Spain, spanning acute and convalescent COVID-19. PBMCs, B-cell-depleted T cells, or T cells were the source of the cDNA or gDNA that made up the material.

The CDR3 runs 16 residues. Germline assignment: CDR1 SGHAT and CDR2 FQNNGV. V lost 5 bases and J 0 bases, leaving 14 bases between the germline ends. Study processing details: Nucleated cell number was recorded as an estimate derived from reference gene primer amplification. The assay was immunoSEQ multiplex PCR, and TCRdb's table has in-frame clones only and misses some. The V and J calls and clone size come from that table; D and trimming were worked out from the DNA. This sample has about 64,000 clones, with around 85% found just once. The clonotype originates from a man aged 40-49 years with acute or convalescent COVID-19. What was sequenced was peripheral blood. The rearrangement links TRBV11-2 to TRBJ1-5; D is unclear. The CDR3 region is CASSQTGAYSNQPQHF. The CDR3, as DNA: TGTGCCAGCAGCCAAACGGGAGCTTATAGCAATCAGCCCCAGCATTTT.